This is a list of T cell receptor beta chains from one sample in a study of technical replicates of blood from a handful of donors. Clones were sequenced by immunoSEQ multiplex PCR, and TCRdb holds only the in-frame ones, with some missing. The profile shows about 73,000 clones, roughly 90% of them singletons. The sequencing sample was made of PBMCs. The receptors originated from a human donor in good health. Some clones in this sample may be carry-over from other donors' samples. Each CDR3 is given without its conserved first and last residue. Each record gives: V gene, J gene, CDR3 protein.

V: TRBV5-1
J: TRBJ1-3
CDR3: ASSRGSGNTIY

V: TRBV7-7
J: TRBJ2-2
CDR3: ASSLGQGNTGELF

V: TRBV6-5
J: TRBJ1-2
CDR3: ASWGQDYGYT

V: TRBV9
J: TRBJ2-1
CDR3: ASSGPGLAGEQF

V: TRBV5-1
J: TRBJ2-3
CDR3: ASSFWTSGGSDTQY

V: TRBV6-1
J: TRBJ2-7
CDR3: ASSATTTGGIPHYEQY

V: TRBV27
J: TRBJ1-1
CDR3: ASSLSQGAHTEAF

V: TRBV5-1
J: TRBJ2-7
CDR3: ASSLLTSGIHEQY

V: TRBV5-8
J: TRBJ2-7
CDR3: ASSFVTDFRAYEQY

V: TRBV7-2
J: TRBJ2-1
CDR3: ASSSTVGLAGVSEQF

V: TRBV7-9
J: TRBJ1-3
CDR3: ASSSLIVGGSGNTIY

V: TRBV2
J: TRBJ2-3
CDR3: ASSEMLATTDTQY

V: TRBV18
J: TRBJ2-5
CDR3: ASSPSGRRGETQY

V: TRBV4-2
J: TRBJ2-7
CDR3: ASSQDRAGMLREQY

V: TRBV9
J: TRBJ2-2
CDR3: ASSVAAGELF

V: TRBV9
J: TRBJ2-3
CDR3: ASSAYSTDTQY

V: TRBV5-1
J: TRBJ2-1
CDR3: ASSSSGAYNEQF

V: TRBV4-2
J: TRBJ2-7
CDR3: ASSQAPGLAGGHHEQY

V: TRBV6-5
J: TRBJ1-6
CDR3: ASSYQLGSGNSPLH

V: TRBV9
J: TRBJ2-3
CDR3: ASSVSGSTSDTQY

V: TRBV5-1
J: TRBJ1-2
CDR3: ASSSGGQGMAGYT

V: TRBV5-6
J: TRBJ2-5
CDR3: ASSQGLTGETQY

V: TRBV7-6
J: TRBJ2-3
CDR3: ASSPERGAQQGDTQY

V: TRBV2
J: TRBJ2-5
CDR3: ASSEAGQGSGTQY

V: TRBV7-3
J: TRBJ1-1
CDR3: ASSLHTRGGRTEAF

V: TRBV5-6
J: TRBJ1-2
CDR3: ASSRNYGYT

V: TRBV5-6
J: TRBJ2-5
CDR3: ASSLGGGRQETQY

V: TRBV5-6
J: TRBJ2-3
CDR3: ASSQYRQGRDTQY

V: TRBV7-3
J: TRBJ2-3
CDR3: ASSLTPGSPGDTQY

V: TRBV7-6
J: TRBJ2-5
CDR3: ASSLGWGHETQY

V: TRBV7-9
J: TRBJ1-2
CDR3: ASSSQGYNYGYT

V: TRBV30
J: TRBJ2-1
CDR3: AWSDTTSGLRNEQF

V: TRBV4-1
J: TRBJ2-6
CDR3: ASSQDPGTERSGANVLT

V: TRBV2
J: TRBJ2-3
CDR3: ASRTPGGPGTDTQY

V: TRBV4-1
J: TRBJ2-1
CDR3: ASSQELRGINEQF